One sample yielded the 17 T cell receptor beta chains listed below, sequenced in a study of blood T cell repertoires in COVID-19. Sequencing was performed with immunoSEQ multiplex PCR; in TCRdb, only in-frame clones are kept and a portion is missing. The sample records some 250,000 clones, approximately 90% being singletons. The sample consisted of PBMCs or T cells enriched from blood (not recorded which). These receptor sequences come from a man in his forties who had recovered from COVID-19.

The J gene is TRBJ2-2, the V gene TRBV6-5; D perhaps matches TRBD1 (5 bases). CDR3 length: 15 amino acids. Per germline, CDR1 MNHEY and CDR2 SVGAGI. The V end lost 6 bases, the J end lost 4 bases, and 15 bases lay between the germline ends. Here the CDR3 DNA reads TGTGCCAGCAGGGCCACAGGTGGAAGCACCGGGGAGCTGTTTTTT. Its protein product is CASRATGGSTGELFF.

The V call is TRBV4-3, the J call TRBJ1-2; 9 bases fit TRBD1. J gave up 3 bases and V 1 base, and 12 bases lay outside the gene matches. Germline V gives CDR1 LGHNA, CDR2 YSLEER. CDR3 length: 18 residues. The chain's CDR3 is CASSQVAFPGQGDYGYTF. For the CDR3, the DNA is TGCGCCAGCAGCCAAGTGGCTTTCCCGGGACAGGGTGACTATGGCTACACCTTC.

The gene calls are TRBV6-5 and TRBJ2-5; possibly TRBD2 for D (6 bases). Trimming stripped 1 base from V and 1 base from J, with 13 bases between. The germline V gene has CDR1 MNHEY and CDR2 SVGAGI. The length of the CDR3 is 16 residues. CDR3 protein: CASSYYGAGGQETQYF. DNA for the CDR3: TGTGCCAGCAGTTACTATGGGGCCGGGGGCCAAGAGACCCAGTACTTC.

The chain joins TRBV3-1 (or the pseudogene TRBV3-2) to TRBJ2-6, with D unresolved. The length of the CDR3 is 18 residues. V was pared by 4 bases and J by 0 bases, with 16 bases between. Germline CDR1 LGHDT, CDR2 YNNKEL (reference sequence). The CDR3 loop reads CASSLSATASSGANVLTF. DNA of the CDR3: TGTGCCAGCAGCCTTTCTGCGACTGCCTCCTCTGGGGCCAACGTCCTGACTTTC.

V usage is TRBV29-1 and J usage is TRBJ1-2; 8 bases are shared with TRBD1. Germline assignment: CDR1 SQVTM and CDR2 ANQGSEA. The V gene end was trimmed by 7 bases and the J gene end by 8 bases; junction bases not matched to a gene: 21. The CDR3 contains 16 residues. The CDR3 region is CSARILGNTGGGGYTF. In DNA, the CDR3 is TGCAGCGCACGGATATTGGGAAACACAGGGGGTGGAGGCTACACCTTC.

This chain joins TRBV9 and TRBJ1-5; weak D call: TRBD1 (6 bases). This CDR3 is built from 15 residues. The V and J ends lost 3 bases and 1 base respectively, with 11 bases between them. Germline CDR1 reads SGDLS; CDR2 reads YYNGEE. The CDR3 region is CASSAGTGSNQPQHF. The CDR3 coding sequence is TGTGCCAGCAGCGCGGGTACAGGGAGCAATCAGCCCCAGCATTTT.

J is TRBJ2-3 and V is TRBV19; 11 nucleotides agree with TRBD2. The CDR3 extends over 17 amino acids. Germline CDR1 LNHDA, CDR2 SQIVND (reference sequence). With 7 bases clipped from V and 1 base from J, the junction kept 10 bases outside the gene matches. The CDR3 coding sequence is TGTGCCAGTACCTGTAGCGGGAGGGCCCTAGGCACAGATACGCAGTATTTT. Translating it yields CASTCSGRALGTDTQYF.

This chain uses TRBV27 with TRBJ2-3, with 12 bases identical to TRBD2. After removal of 5 bases from V and 3 bases from J, the junction contained 6 bases not matched to a gene. The CDR3 is made up of 16 amino acids. Germline V CDR1 and CDR2: MNHEY, SMNVEV (reference sequence). CDR3 sequence reads: CASSPRLAGETDTQYF. DNA for the CDR3: TGTGCCAGCAGTCCCCGACTAGCGGGAGAAACAGATACGCAGTATTTT.

This clone was recorded a few times. This rearrangement joins TRBV4-2 to TRBJ1-2, with D tentatively TRBD1 (6 bases). This CDR3 contains 16 residues. V lost 3 bases to trimming and J lost 5 bases, with 19 bases between them. The germline CDR1 and CDR2 sequences are LGHNA and YNFKEQ. CDR3 nucleotide sequence: TGTGCCAGCAGCCAGGAGGATTGGGGACACCAGTATGGCTACACCTTC. Its translation is CASSQEDWGHQYGYTF.

The chain employs TRBV7-2 and TRBJ2-7, with D perhaps matching TRBD1 (6 bases). The CDR3 has 14 residues. Deletions cut 1 base from V and 2 bases from J, with 9 bases between. Germline V gene sequence: CDR1 SGHTA, CDR2 FQGNSA. CDR3 sequence: CASSLDTGTYEQYF. CDR3 nucleotides: TGTGCCAGCAGCTTAGACACAGGGACCTACGAGCAGTACTTC.

The V call is TRBV6-1, the J call TRBJ1-1; D not certain. Germline assignment: CDR1 MNHNS and CDR2 SASEGT. The CDR3 length is 12 residues. V lost 2 bases and J 4 bases, leaving 5 bases between the germline ends. CDR3 DNA sequence: TGTGCCAGCAGTGAACCTTTCACTGAAGCTTTCTTT. Translating it yields CASSEPFTEAFF.

The chain couples TRBV6-5 to TRBJ1-4; TRBD1 is a possible D gene (6 bases). Looked up from germline, CDR1 is MNHEY and CDR2 is SVGAGI. The CDR3 consists of 15 residues. Trimming removed 6 bases from V and 0 bases from J, with 11 bases in between. The CDR3, as DNA: TGTGCCAGCAGCGAGGACAGTACAACTAATGAAAAACTGTTTTTT. It yields the protein CASSEDSTTNEKLFF.

The chain recombines TRBV30 with TRBJ1-2; D is unclear. V was clipped by 1 base and J by 4 bases, with 10 bases between them. Germline CDR1 and CDR2: GTSNPN and SVGIG (reference sequence). The CDR3 runs to 13 residues. CDR3 amino acids: CAWSEGDFYGYTF. Here the CDR3 DNA reads TGTGCCTGGAGTGAGGGAGATTTCTATGGCTACACCTTC.

On this clone itself: Germline is not matched at one junction end, which may reflect a read error. The chain carries TRBV6-6 and TRBJ2-2; 7 nucleotides match TRBD2. This CDR3 is 14 amino acids long. The germline CDR1 and CDR2 sequences are MNHNY and SVGAGI (reference sequence). The CDR3 sequence: CAISPGEGTGELFF. As DNA, the CDR3 is TGTGCCATCAGTCCGGGGGAGGGGACCGGGGAGCTGTTTTTT.

The chain uses TRBV5-1 and TRBJ1-2, with 8 positions matching TRBD1. The V gene's germline CDR1 is SGHRS and CDR2 YFSETQ. Losses at the gene ends were 0 bases for V and 5 bases for J; bases not matched to a gene: 9. This CDR3 contains 16 residues. Here the CDR3 reads CASSLGRTGNNYGYTF. DNA of the CDR3: TGCGCCAGCAGCTTGGGCCGGACAGGGAATAATTATGGCTACACCTTC.

This chain connects TRBV29-1 to TRBJ2-3, with 11 nucleotides matching TRBD2. The ends lost 4 bases at V and 9 bases at J; junction bases unmatched: 9. Germline V gives CDR1 SQVTM, CDR2 ANQGSEA. The CDR3 has 14 amino acids. In DNA, the CDR3 is TGCAGCGTTGTGTCTAGCGGGGGGTTGTGGACGCAGTATTTT. Residues: CSVVSSGGLWTQYF.

This chain links TRBV6-5 with TRBJ1-3; D is unclear. The CDR3 is 14 amino acids. V was pared by 6 bases and J by 0 bases, with 9 bases between. Germline V gene data show CDR1 as MNHEY and CDR2 as SVGAGI. The CDR3 sequence is CASSVDTSGNTIYF. The CDR3 DNA follows: TGTGCCAGCAGCGTTGACACCTCTGGAAACACCATATATTTT.